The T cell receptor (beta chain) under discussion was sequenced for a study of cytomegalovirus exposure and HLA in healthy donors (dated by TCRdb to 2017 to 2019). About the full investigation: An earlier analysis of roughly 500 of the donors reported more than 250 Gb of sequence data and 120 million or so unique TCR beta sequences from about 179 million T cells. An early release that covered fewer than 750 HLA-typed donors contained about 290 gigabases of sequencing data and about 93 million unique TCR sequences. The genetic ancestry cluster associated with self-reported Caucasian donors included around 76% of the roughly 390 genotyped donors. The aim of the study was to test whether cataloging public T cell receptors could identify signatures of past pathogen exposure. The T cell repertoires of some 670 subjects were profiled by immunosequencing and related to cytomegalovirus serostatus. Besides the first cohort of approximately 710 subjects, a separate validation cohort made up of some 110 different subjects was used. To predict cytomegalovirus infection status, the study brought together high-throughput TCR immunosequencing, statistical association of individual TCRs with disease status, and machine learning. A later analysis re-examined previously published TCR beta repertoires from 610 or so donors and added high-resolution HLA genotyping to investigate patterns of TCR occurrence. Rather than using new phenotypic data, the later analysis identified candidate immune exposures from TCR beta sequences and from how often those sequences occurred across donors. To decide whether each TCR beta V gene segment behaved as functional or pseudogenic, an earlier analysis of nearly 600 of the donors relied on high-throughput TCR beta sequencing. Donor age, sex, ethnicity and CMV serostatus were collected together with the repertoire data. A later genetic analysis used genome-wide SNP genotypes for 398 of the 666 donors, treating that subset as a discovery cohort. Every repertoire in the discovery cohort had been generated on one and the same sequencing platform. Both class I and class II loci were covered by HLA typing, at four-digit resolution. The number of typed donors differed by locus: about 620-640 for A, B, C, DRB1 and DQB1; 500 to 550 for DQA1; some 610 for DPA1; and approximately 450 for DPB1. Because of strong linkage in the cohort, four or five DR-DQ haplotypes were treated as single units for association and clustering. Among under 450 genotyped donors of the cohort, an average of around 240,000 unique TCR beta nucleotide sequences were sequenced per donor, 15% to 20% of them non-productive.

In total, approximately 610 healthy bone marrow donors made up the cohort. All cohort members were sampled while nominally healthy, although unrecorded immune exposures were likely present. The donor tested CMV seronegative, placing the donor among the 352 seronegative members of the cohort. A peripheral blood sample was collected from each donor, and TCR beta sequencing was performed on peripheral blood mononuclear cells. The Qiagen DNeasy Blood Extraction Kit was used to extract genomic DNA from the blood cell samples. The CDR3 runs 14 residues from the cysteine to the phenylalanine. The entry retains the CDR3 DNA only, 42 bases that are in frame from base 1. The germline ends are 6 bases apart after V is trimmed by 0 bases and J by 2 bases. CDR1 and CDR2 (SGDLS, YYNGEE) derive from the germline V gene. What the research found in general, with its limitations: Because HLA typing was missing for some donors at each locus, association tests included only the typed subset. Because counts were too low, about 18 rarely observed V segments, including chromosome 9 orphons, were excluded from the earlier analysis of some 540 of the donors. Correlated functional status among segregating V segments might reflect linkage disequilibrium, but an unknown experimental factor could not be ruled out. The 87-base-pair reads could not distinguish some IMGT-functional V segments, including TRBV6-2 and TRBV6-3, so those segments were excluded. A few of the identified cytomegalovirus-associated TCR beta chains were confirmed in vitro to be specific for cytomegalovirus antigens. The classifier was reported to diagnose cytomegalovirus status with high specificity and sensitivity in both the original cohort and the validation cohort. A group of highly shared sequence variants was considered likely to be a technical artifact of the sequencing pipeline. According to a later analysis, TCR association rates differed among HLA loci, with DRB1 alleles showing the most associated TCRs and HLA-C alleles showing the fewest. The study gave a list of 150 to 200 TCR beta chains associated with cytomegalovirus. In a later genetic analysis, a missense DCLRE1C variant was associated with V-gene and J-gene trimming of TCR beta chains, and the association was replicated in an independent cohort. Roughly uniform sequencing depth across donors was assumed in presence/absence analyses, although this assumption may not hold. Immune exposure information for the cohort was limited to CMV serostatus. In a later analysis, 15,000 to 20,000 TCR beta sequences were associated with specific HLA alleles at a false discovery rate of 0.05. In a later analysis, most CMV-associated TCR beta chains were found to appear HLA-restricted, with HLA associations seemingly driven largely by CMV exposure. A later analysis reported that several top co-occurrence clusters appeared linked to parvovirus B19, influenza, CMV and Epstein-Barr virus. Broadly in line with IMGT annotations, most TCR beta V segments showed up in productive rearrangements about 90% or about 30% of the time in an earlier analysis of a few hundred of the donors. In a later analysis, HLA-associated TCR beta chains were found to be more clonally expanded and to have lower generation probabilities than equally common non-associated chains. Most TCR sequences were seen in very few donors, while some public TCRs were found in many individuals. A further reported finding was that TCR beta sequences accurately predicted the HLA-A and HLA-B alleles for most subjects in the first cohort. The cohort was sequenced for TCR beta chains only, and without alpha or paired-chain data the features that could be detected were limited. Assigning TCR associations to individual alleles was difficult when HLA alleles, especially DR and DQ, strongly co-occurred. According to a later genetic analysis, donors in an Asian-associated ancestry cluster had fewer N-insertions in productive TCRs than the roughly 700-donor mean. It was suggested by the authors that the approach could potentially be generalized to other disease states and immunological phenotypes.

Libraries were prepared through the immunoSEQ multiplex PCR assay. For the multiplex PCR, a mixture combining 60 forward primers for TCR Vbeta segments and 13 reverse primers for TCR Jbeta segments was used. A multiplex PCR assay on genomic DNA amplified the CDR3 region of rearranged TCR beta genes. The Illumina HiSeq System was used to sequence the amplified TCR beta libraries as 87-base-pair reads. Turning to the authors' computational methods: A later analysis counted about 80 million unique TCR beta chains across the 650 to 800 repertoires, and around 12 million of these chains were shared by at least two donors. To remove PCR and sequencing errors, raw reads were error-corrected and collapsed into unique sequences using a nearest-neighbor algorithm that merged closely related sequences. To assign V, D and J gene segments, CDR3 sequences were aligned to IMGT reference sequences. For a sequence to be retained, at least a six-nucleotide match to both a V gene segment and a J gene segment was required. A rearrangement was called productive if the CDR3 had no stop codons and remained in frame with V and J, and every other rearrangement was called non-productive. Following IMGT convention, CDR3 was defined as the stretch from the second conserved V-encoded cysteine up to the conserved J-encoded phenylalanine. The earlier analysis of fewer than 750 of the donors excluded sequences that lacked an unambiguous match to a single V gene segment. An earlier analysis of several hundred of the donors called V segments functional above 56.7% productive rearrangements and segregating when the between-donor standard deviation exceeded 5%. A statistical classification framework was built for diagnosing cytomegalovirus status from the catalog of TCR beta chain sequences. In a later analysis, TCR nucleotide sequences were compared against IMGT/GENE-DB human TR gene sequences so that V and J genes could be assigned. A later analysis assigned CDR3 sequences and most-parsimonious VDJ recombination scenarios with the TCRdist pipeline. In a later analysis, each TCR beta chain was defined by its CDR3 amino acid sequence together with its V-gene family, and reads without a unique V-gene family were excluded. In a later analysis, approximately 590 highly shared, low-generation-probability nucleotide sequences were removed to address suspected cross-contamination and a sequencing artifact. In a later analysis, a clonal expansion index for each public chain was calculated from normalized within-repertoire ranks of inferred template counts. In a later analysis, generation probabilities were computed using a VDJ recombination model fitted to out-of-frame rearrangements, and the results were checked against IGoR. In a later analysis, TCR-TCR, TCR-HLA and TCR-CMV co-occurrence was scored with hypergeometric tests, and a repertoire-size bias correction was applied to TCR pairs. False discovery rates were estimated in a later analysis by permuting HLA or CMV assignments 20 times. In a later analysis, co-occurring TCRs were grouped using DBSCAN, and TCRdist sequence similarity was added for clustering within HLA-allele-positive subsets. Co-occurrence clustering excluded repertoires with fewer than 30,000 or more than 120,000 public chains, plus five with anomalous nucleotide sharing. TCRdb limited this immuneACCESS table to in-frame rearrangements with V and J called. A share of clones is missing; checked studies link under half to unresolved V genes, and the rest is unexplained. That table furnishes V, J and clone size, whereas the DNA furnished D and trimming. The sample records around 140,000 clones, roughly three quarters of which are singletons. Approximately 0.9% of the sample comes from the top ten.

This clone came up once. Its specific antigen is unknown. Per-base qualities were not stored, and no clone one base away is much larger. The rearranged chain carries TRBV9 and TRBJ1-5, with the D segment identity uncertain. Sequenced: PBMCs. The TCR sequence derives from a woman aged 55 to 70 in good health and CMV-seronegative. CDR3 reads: CASSVEPGNQPQHF. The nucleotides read TGTGCCAGCAGCGTAGAGCCGGGCAATCAGCCCCAGCATTTT.